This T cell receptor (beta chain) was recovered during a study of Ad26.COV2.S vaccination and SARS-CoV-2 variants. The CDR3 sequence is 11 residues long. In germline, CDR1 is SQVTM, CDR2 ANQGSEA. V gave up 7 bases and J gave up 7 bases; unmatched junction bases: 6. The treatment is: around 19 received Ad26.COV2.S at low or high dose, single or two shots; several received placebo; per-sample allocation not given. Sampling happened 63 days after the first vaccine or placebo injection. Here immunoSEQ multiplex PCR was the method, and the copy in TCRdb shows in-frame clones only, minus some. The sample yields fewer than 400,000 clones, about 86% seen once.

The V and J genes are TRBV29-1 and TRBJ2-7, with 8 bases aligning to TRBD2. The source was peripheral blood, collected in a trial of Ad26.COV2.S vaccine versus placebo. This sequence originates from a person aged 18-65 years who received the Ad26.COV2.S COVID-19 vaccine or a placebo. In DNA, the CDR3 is TGCAGCGGCGATTCGGGGGGGGAGCAGTACTTC. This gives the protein CSGDSGGEQYF.